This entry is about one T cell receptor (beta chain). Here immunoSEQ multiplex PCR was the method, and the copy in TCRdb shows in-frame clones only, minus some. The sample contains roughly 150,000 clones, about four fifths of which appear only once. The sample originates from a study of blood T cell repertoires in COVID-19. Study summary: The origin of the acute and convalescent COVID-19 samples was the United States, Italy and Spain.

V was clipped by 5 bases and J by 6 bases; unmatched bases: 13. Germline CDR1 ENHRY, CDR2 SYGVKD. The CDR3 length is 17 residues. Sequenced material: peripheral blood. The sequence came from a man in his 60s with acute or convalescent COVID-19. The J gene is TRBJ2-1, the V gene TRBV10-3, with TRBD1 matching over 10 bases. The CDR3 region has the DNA TGTGCCATCAGTCCCTTCGTCCTGGGGACAGGGGCCAATGAGCAGTTCTTC. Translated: CAISPFVLGTGANEQFF.